One T cell receptor (beta chain) is described in this entry. V lost 3 bases to trimming and J lost 0 bases, with 15 bases between them. This CDR3 comprises 17 residues. Per germline, CDR1 SGHTA and CDR2 FQGNSA. Method: immunoSEQ multiplex PCR; TCRdb's copy keeps in-frame clones and lacks some. This sample has about 160,000 clones, with about 94% found just once. This record belongs to a study of control samples from healthy donors and cancer patients. The sample consisted of blood. This TCR was recovered from a woman between 35 and 50 years old in good health. The V and J genes are TRBV7-2 and TRBJ1-3; D possibly corresponds to TRBD1 (5 bases). The CDR3 spells CASSFTGTRSSGNTIYF. The CDR3 DNA is TGTGCCAGCAGCTTTACCGGGACCCGGAGCTCTGGAAACACCATATATTTT.